The clone carrying this T cell receptor beta chain was observed a single time. Original data processing: Scientists estimated how many nucleated cells there were by amplifying reference gene primers. The method was immunoSEQ multiplex PCR; TCRdb's version includes in-frame clones alone and lacks a portion of them. The V and J calls and clone size are taken from that table; D and trimming were inferred from the DNA. The data show over 250,000 clones, approximately 89% seen once. This sample is part of a study of blood T cell repertoires in COVID-19. Study details: In each case, the material was cDNA or gDNA derived from T cells, B-cell-depleted T cells, or PBMCs.

The CDR3 has 12 amino acids. V dropped 5 bases and J dropped 13; count of bases not matched to a gene: 8. Germline V gene data show CDR1 as GTSNPN and CDR2 as SVGIG (reference sequence). The receptor was isolated from a woman aged 55-69 years who had recovered from COVID-19. V gene TRBV30 combines with J gene TRBJ1-6; 7 nucleotides match TRBD1. The material sequenced was PBMCs or T cells enriched from blood (not recorded which). CDR3 DNA: TGTGCCTGGGCAGACAGGGAGTCGCCCCTCCACTTT. Its translation: CAWADRESPLHF.